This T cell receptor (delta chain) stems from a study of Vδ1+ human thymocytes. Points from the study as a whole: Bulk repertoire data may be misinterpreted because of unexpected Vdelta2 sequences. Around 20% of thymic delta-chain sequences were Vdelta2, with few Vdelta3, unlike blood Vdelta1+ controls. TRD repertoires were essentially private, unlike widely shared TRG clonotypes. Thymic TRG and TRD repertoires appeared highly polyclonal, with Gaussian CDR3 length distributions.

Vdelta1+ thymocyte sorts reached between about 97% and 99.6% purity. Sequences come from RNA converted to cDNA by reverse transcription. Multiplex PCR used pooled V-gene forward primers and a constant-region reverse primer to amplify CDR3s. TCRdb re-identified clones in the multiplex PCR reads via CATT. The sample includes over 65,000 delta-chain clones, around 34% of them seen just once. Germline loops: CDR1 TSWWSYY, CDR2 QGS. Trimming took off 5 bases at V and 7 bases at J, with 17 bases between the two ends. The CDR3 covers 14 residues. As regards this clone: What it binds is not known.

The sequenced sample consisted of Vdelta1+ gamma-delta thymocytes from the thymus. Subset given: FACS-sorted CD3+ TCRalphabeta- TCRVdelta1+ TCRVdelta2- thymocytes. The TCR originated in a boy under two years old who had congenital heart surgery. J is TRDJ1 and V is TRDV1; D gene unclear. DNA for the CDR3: TGTGCTCTTGGGTCACTTTTCCGAAGTAGTAAACTCATCTTT. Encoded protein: CALGSLFRSSKLIF.